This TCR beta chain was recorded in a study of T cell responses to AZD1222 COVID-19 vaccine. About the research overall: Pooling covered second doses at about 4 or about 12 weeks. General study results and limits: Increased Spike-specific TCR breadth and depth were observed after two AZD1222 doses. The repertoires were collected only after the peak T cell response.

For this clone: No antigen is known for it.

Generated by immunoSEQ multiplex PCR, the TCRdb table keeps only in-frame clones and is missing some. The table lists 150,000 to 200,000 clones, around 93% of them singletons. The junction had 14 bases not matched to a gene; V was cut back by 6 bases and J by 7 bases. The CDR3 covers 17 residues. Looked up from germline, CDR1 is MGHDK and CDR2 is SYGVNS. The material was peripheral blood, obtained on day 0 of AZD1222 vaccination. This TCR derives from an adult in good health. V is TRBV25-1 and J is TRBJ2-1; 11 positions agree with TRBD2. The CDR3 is CASSEGVTSGSWNEQFF. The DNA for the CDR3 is TGTGCCAGCAGCGAGGGAGTTACTAGCGGGAGTTGGAATGAGCAGTTCTTC.